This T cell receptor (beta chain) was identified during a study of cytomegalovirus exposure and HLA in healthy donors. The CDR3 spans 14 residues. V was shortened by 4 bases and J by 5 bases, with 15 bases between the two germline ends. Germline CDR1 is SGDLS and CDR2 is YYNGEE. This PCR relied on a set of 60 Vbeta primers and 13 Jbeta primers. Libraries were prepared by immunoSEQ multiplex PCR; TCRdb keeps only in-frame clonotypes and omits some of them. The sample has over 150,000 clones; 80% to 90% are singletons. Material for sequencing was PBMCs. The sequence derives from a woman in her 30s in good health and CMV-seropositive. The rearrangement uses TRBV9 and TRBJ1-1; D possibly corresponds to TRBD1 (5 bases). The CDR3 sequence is CASSRIDRRTEAFF. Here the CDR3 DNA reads TGTGCCAGCAGCAGAATCGACAGACGAACTGAAGCTTTCTTT.